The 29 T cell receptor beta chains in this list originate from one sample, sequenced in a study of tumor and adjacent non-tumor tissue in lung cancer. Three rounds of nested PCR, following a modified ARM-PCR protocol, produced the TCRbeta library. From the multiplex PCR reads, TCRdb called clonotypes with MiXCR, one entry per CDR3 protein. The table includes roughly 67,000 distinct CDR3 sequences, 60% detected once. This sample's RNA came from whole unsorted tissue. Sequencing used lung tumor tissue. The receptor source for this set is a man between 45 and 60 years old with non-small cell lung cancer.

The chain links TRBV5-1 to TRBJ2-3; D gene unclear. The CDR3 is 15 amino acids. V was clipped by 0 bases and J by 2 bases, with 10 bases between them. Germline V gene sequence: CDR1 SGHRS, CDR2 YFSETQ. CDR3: CASSLADPNTDTQYF. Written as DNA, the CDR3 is TGCGCCAGCAGCTTGGCGGACCCCAACACAGATACGCAGTATTTT. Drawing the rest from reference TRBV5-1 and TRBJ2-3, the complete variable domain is KAGVTQTPRYLIKTRGQQVTLSCSPISGHRSVSWYQQTPGQGLQFLFEYFSETQRNKGNFPGRFSGRQFSNSRSEMNVSTLELGDSALYLCASSLADPNTDTQYFGPGTRLTVL.

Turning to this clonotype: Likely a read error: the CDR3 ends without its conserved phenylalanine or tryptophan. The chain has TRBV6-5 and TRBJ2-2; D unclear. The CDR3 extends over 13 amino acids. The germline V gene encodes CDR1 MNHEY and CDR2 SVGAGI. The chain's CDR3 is CASSYTTSGELFL. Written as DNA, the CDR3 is TGTGCAAGCAGTTACACGACGTCGGGGGAGCTGTTTCTT.

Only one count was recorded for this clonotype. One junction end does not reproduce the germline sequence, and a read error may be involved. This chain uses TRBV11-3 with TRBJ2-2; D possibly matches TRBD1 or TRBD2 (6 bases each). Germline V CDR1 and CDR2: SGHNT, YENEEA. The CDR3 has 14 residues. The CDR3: CVSSPNMRGRGLFF. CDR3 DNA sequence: TGTGTCAGCAGCCCCAACATGCGGGGCAGGGGGCTGTTTTTT.

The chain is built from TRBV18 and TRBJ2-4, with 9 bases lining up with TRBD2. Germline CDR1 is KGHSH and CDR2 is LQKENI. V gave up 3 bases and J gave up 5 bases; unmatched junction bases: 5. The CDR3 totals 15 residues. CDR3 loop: CASSPRTSEQNIQYF. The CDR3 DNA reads TGTGCCAGCTCACCCCGGACTAGCGAACAAAACATTCAGTACTTC.

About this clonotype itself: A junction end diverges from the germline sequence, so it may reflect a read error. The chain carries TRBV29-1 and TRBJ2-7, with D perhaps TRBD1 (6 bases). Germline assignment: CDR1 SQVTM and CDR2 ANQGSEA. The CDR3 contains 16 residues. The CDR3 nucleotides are TGCAGCGTTGAAAGGACGACAGGCGAAAGCTCCTACGAGCAGAACTTC. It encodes CSVERTTGESSYEQNF.

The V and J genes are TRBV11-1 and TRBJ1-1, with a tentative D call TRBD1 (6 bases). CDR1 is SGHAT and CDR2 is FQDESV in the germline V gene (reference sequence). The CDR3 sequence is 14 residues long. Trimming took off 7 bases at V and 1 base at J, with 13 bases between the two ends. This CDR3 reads CASTSMTGNTEAFF. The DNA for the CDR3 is TGTGCCAGCACCTCAATGACAGGGAACACTGAAGCTTTCTTT.

The CDR3 protein is CASSQTGRSTDTQYF. The CDR3 DNA sequence: TGTGCCAGCAGCCAGACGGGACGGAGCACAGATACGCAGTATTTT. The rearrangement links TRBV11-2 to TRBJ2-3; the D gene could be TRBD1 or TRBD2 (5 bases each). The germline CDR1 and CDR2 sequences are SGHAT and FQNNGV. This CDR3 contains 15 residues. Trimming pared 5 bases from V and 0 bases from J, leaving 12 bases between. Supplemented by reference TRBV11-2 and TRBJ2-3, the full variable domain reads EAGVAQSPRYKIIEKRQSVAFWCNPISGHATLYWYQQILGQGPKLLIQFQNNGVVDDSQLPKDRFSAERLKGVDSTLKIQPAKLEDSAVYLCASSQTGRSTDTQYFGPGTRLTVL.

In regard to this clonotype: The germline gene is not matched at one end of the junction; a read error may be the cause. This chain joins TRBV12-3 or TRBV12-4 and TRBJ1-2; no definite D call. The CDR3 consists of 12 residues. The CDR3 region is CASSYQRAVYTF. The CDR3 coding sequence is TGTGCCAGCAGTTATCAGAGGGCTGTCTACACTTTC.

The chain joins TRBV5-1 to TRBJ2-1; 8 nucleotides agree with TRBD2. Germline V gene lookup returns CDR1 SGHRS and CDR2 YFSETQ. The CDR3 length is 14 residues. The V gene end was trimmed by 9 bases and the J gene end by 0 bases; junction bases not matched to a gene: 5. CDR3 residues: CATTAGASYNEQFF. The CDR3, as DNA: TGCGCCACCACAGCGGGGGCCTCCTACAATGAGCAGTTCTTC.

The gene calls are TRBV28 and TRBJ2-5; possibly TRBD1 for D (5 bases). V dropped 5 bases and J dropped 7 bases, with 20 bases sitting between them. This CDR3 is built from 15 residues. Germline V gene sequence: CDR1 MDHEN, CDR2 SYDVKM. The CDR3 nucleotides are TGTGCCAGCAGTGCCCACGGGTCGGCGCAGGGGACCCAGTACTTC. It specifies CASSAHGSAQGTQYF.

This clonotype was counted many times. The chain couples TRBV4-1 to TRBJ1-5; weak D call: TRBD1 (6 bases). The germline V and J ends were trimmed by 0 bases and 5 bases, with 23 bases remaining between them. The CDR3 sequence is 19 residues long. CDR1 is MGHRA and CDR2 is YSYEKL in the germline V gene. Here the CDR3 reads CASSQEIPSQKGGYQPQHF. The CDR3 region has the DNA TGCGCCAGCAGCCAAGAAATCCCATCCCAGAAAGGGGGGTATCAGCCCCAGCATTTT.

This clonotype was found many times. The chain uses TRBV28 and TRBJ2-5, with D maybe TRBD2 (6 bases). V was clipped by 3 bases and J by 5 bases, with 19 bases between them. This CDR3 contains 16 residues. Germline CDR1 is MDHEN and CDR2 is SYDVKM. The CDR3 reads CASSFSAGRSEETQYF. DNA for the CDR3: TGTGCCAGCAGTTTTTCCGCGGGACGCTCGGAGGAGACCCAGTACTTC.

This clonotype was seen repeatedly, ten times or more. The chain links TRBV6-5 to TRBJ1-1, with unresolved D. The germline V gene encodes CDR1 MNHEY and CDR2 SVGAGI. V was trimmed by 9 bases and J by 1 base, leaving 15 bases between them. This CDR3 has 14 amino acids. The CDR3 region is CASSPRPTNTEAFF. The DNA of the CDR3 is TGTGCCAGTTCCCCCAGACCGACGAACACTGAAGCTTTCTTT.

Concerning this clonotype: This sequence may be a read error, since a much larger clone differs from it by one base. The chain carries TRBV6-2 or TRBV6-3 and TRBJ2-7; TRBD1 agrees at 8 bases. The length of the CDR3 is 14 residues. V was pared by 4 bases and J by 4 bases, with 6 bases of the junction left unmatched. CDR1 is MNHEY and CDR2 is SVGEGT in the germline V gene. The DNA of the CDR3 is TGTGCCAGCAGTTGGACAGGGAGCGTTTACGAGCAGTACTTC. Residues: CASSWTGSVYEQYF.

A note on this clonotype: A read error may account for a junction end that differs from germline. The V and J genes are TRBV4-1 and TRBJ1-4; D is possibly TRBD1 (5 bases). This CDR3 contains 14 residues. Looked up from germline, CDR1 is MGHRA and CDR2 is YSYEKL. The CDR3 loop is CTSSQAGTERKLFF. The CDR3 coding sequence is TGCACCAGCAGCCAAGCCGGGACTGAGAGGAAACTGTTCTTT.

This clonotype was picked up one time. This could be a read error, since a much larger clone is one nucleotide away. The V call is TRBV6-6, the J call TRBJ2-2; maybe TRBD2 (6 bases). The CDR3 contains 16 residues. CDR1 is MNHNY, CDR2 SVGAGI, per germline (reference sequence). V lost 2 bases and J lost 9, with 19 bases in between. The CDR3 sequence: CASSYDPTNGSRELFF. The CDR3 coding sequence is TGTGCCAGCAGTTACGACCCGACTAACGGGAGTCGGGAGCTGTTTTTT.

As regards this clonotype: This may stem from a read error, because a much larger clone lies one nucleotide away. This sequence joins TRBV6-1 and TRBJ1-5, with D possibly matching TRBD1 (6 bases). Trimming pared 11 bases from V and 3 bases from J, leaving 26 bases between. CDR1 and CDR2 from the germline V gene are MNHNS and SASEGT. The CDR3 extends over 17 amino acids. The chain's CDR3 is CASTGHGALGLNQPQHF. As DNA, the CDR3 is TGTGCCTCAACAGGGCATGGGGCGTTGGGTCTCAATCAGCCCCAGCATTTT.

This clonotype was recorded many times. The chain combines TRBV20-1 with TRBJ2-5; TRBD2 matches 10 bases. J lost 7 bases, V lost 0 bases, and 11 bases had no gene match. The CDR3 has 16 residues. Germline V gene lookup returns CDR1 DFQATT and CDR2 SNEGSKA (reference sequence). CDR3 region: CSARDLSGGALATQYF. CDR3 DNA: TGCAGTGCTAGAGATCTAAGCGGGGGGGCTTTGGCGACCCAGTACTTC.

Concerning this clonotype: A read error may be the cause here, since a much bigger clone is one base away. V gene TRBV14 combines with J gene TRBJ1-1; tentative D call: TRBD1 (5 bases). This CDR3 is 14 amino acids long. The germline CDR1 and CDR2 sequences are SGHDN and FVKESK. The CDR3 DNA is TGTACCAGCAGCCATCGGACAAGGAACACTGAAGCTTTCTTT. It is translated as CTSSHRTRNTEAFF.

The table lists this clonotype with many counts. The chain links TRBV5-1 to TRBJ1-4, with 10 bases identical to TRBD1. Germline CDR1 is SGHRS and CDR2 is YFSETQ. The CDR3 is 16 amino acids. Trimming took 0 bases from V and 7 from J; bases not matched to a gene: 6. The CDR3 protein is CASSLDGGTGVEKLFF. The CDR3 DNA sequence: TGCGCCAGCAGCTTGGACGGCGGGACAGGGGTTGAAAAACTGTTTTTT. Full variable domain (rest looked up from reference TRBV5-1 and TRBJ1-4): KAGVTQTPRYLIKTRGQQVTLSCSPISGHRSVSWYQQTPGQGLQFLFEYFSETQRNKGNFPGRFSGRQFSNSRSEMNVSTLELGDSALYLCASSLDGGTGVEKLFFGSGTQLSVL.

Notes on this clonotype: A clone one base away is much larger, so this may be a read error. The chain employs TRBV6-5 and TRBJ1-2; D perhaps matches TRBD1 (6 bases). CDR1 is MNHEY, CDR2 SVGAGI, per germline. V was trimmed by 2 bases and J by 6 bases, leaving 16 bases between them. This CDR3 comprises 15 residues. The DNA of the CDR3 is TGTGCCAGCAGTTACGGAACCTCCGGGACACATGGCTACACCTTC. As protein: CASSYGTSGTHGYTF.

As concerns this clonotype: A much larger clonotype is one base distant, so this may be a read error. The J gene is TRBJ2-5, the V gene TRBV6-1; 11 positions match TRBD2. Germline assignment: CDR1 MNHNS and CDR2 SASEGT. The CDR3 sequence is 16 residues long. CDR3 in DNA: TGTGACAGCAGCCTCGGGACTAGCGGTGCCCAAGAGACCCAGTACTTC. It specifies CDSSLGTSGAQETQYF.

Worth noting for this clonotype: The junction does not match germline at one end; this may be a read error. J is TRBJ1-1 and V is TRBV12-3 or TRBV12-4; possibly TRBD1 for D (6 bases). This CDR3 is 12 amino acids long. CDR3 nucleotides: TGTGTCAGCAGTACTCGGACAGCCGACGCTTTCTTT. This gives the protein CVSSTRTADAFF.

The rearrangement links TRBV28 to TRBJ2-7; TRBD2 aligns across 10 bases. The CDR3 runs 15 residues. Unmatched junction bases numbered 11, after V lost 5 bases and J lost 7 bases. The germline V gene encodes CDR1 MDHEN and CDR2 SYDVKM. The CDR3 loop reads CASSILAGGWYEQYF. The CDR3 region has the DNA TGTGCCAGCAGTATCTTAGCGGGAGGATGGTATGAGCAGTACTTC.

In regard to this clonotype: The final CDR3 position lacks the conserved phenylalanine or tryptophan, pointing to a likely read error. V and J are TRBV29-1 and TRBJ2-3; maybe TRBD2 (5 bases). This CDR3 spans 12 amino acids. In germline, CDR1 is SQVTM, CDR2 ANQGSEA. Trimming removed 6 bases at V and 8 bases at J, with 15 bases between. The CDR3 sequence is CSVFGVEVTQYV. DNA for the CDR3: TGCAGCGTATTCGGGGTTGAAGTTACGCAGTATGTT.

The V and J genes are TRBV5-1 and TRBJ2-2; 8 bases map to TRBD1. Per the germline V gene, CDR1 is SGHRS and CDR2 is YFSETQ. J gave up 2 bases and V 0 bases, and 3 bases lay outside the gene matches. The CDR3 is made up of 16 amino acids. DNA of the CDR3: TGCGCCAGCAGCTTGGCACAGGGGGGTAACACCGGGGAGCTGTTTTTT. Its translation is CASSLAQGGNTGELFF. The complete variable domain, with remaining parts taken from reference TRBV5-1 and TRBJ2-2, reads KAGVTQTPRYLIKTRGQQVTLSCSPISGHRSVSWYQQTPGQGLQFLFEYFSETQRNKGNFPGRFSGRQFSNSRSEMNVSTLELGDSALYLCASSLAQGGNTGELFFGEGSRLTVL.

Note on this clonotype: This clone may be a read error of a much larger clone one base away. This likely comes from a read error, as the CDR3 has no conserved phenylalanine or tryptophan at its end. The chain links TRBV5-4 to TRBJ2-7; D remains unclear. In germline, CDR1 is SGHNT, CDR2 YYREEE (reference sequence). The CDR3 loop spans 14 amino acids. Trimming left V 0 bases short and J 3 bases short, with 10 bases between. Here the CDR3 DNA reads TGTGCCAGCAGCTTGGATCAGGACCGCTACGAGCAGTACCTC. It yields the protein CASSLDQDRYEQYL.

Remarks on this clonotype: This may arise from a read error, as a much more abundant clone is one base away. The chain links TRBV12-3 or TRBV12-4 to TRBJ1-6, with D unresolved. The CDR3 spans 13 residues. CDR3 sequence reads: CVSSTETYSPLHF. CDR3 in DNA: TGTGTCAGCAGTACAGAAACATACTCACCCCTCCACTTT.

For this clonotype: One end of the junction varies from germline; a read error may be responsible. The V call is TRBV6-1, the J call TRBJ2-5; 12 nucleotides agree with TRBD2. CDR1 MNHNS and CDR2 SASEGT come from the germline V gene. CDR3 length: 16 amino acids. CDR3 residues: CASSEGLAGAQEIQHF. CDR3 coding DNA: TGTGCCAGCAGTGAAGGACTAGCGGGGGCACAAGAGATCCAGCACTTC.